The following is a TCR beta chain sequence with its context. It was with random hexamers that roughly 0.45 to 1 ug RNA was reverse transcribed. Multiplex immunoSEQ PCR targeted 54 Vbeta and 13 Jbeta TCR beta segments. One entry per CDR3 protein, called by TCRdb with MiXCR from the immunoSEQ multiplex PCR reads. The sample has around 280,000 distinct CDR3 sequences, roughly 85% seen once. The data were taken from a study of CD8 T cells in Susac syndrome. Sample: CD8+ T cells from PBMCs. The receptor was derived from a human donor with multiple sclerosis.

CDR3 DNA sequence: TGTGCCAGCAGTTTATCCGGTGCCTTCTACGAGCAGTACTTC. Residues: CASSLSGAFYEQYF. V is TRBV27 and J is TRBJ2-7; D is undetermined. This CDR3 spans 14 amino acids. V gave up 0 bases and J gave up 3 bases, with 9 bases separating them. Germline V CDR1 and CDR2: MNHEY, SMNVEV (reference sequence).